This entry lists 13 T cell receptor beta chains sequenced from one sample in a study of control samples from healthy donors and cancer patients. Assay used: immunoSEQ multiplex PCR; TCRdb lists only in-frame clones, some missing. Of 150,000 or so clones listed, around nine tenths are singletons. The material sequenced was blood. These receptors were taken from a man younger than 35 in good health.

The chain employs TRBV18 and TRBJ1-6, with 11 nucleotides matching TRBD1. Trimming took 1 base from V and 10 from J; bases not matched to a gene: 3. Germline V gives CDR1 KGHSH, CDR2 LQKENI. The CDR3 has 15 residues. The DNA for the CDR3 is TGTGCCAGCTCACCACTCGGGACAGGGGGGTCACCCCTCCACTTT. Amino acids: CASSPLGTGGSPLHF.

This chain connects TRBV6-5 to TRBJ2-7; D gene uncertain. Germline assignment: CDR1 MNHEY and CDR2 SVGAGI. V was pared by 7 bases and J by 3 bases, with 7 bases between. This CDR3 spans 11 amino acids. The CDR3 region is CASIGLYEQYF. In DNA form, the CDR3 reads TGTGCCAGCATCGGCCTCTACGAGCAGTACTTC.

In its sample, this clone was seen once. The rearrangement joins TRBV7-8 to TRBJ2-3; no clear D gene. V was trimmed by 5 bases and J by 2 bases, leaving 5 bases between them. In germline, CDR1 is SGHVS, CDR2 FQNEAQ. There are 12 residues in the CDR3. The DNA for the CDR3 is TGTGCCAGCAGCCCCACCACAGATACGCAGTATTTT. Protein: CASSPTTDTQYF.

The rearrangement joins TRBV24-1 to TRBJ1-6, with 7 bases identical to TRBD1. After removal of 3 bases from V and 12 bases from J, the junction contained 13 bases not matched to a gene. The length of the CDR3 is 16 residues. The V gene's germline CDR1 is KGHDR and CDR2 SFDVKD. The CDR3 loop reads CATSDKPGTVGKPLHF. In nucleotides, the CDR3 is TGTGCCACCAGTGATAAGCCCGGGACAGTGGGAAAACCCCTCCACTTT.

V gene TRBV6-6 combines with J gene TRBJ1-5; no reliable D call. In germline, CDR1 is MNHNY, CDR2 SVGAGI (reference sequence). Trimming took off 7 bases at V and 0 bases at J, with 4 bases between the two ends. CDR3 length: 12 amino acids. DNA of the CDR3: TGTGCCAGCACAAATAGCAATCAGCCCCAGCATTTT. Encoded protein: CASTNSNQPQHF.

This clone has only a few counts. V gene TRBV3-1 (or the pseudogene TRBV3-2) combines with J gene TRBJ1-2; D is undetermined. The CDR3 runs to 13 residues. Trimming removed 3 bases at V and 7 bases at J, with 12 bases between. CDR1 and CDR2 (germline): LGHDT, YNNKEL (reference sequence). CDR3 bases: TGTGCCAGCAGCCACCTGAGTACTGGTGGCTACACCTTC. It codes for CASSHLSTGGYTF.

This clone was seen a handful of times. V usage is TRBV12-3 or TRBV12-4 and J usage is TRBJ2-7; the D gene is possibly TRBD1 (5 bases). Trimming stripped 3 bases from V and 2 bases from J, with 8 bases between. This CDR3 comprises 13 residues. CDR3 loop: CASSLADTYEQYF. The CDR3, as DNA: TGTGCCAGCAGTTTGGCGGACACCTACGAGCAGTACTTC.

The rearrangement joins TRBV29-1 to TRBJ1-1; D remains unclear. V lost 7 bases and J 2 bases, leaving 8 bases between the germline ends. CDR3 length: 11 residues. Germline CDR1 is SQVTM and CDR2 is ANQGSEA. The CDR3 nucleotides read TGCAGCGGTAACAGAAACACTGAAGCTTTCTTT. This sequence encodes CSGNRNTEAFF.

The rearrangement joins TRBV25-1 to TRBJ2-5, with TRBD1 as a possible D gene (5 bases). The CDR3 contains 16 residues. Germline V CDR1 and CDR2: MGHDK, SYGVNS. V shed 5 bases and J shed 0 bases, with 16 bases lying between them. The CDR3 DNA follows: TGTGCCAGCAGTACACGGACAAACTGGTACCAAGAGACCCAGTACTTC. This translates into CASSTRTNWYQETQYF. Variable domain in full (rest from reference TRBV25-1 and TRBJ2-5): EADIYQTPRYLVIGTGKKITLECSQTMGHDKMYWYQQDPGMELHLIHYSYGVNSTEKGDLSSESTVSRIRTEHFPLTLESARPSHTSQYLCASSTRTNWYQETQYFGPGTRLLVL.

The V call is TRBV11-2, the J call TRBJ2-4, with 7 nucleotides matching TRBD1. The CDR3 runs 13 residues. Unmatched junction bases numbered 3, after V lost 4 bases and J lost 6 bases. The germline V gene encodes CDR1 SGHAT and CDR2 FQNNGV. CDR3 bases: TGTGCCAGCAGCTCACAGGGGTTAAACATTCAGTACTTC. Protein: CASSSQGLNIQYF.

The chain links TRBV2 to TRBJ1-2; D possibly corresponds to TRBD1 (6 bases). The CDR3 consists of 13 residues. Looked up from germline, CDR1 is SNHLY and CDR2 is FYNNEI. Trimming removed 5 bases from V and 4 bases from J, with 11 bases in between. The DNA of the CDR3 is TGTGCCAGCAGTTCACAGGGCCTCTATGGCTACACCTTC. Encoded protein: CASSSQGLYGYTF.

This clone was observed once. The chain employs TRBV12-5 and TRBJ1-1, with D perhaps TRBD1 (5 bases). CDR3 length: 14 amino acids. V was cut by 7 bases and J by 2 bases, with 14 bases left in between. Per germline, CDR1 LGHNT and CDR2 FRNRAP. CDR3 residues: CASAAGNVNTEAFF. Written as DNA, the CDR3 is TGTGCTAGTGCCGCAGGGAACGTTAACACTGAAGCTTTCTTT.

This rearrangement joins TRBV19 to TRBJ1-3; D might be TRBD1 (6 bases). The CDR3 spans 15 residues. V lost 5 bases, J lost 2 bases, and 13 bases lay in between. Germline V gene data show CDR1 as LNHDA and CDR2 as SQIVND (reference sequence). CDR3 in amino acids: CASSPPDSTGNTIYF. The DNA for the CDR3 is TGTGCCAGTAGTCCACCGGACAGCACTGGAAACACCATATATTTT. The entire variable domain, with the rest obtained from reference TRBV19 and TRBJ1-3, is as follows: DGGITQSPKYLFRKEGQNVTLSCEQNLNHDAMYWYRQDPGQGLRLIYYSQIVNDFQKGDIAEGYSVSREKKESFPLTVTSAQKNPTAFYLCASSPPDSTGNTIYFGEGSWLTVV.